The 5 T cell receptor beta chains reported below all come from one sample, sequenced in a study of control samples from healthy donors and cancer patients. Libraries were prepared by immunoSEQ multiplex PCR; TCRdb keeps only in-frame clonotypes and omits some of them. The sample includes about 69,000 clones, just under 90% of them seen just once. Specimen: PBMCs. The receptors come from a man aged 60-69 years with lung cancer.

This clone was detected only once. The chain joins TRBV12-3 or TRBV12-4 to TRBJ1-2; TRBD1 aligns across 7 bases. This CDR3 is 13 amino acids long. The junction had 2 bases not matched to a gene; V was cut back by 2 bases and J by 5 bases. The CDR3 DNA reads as TGTGCCAGCAGTTTACAGGGGGTTTATGGCTACACCTTC. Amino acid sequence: CASSLQGVYGYTF.

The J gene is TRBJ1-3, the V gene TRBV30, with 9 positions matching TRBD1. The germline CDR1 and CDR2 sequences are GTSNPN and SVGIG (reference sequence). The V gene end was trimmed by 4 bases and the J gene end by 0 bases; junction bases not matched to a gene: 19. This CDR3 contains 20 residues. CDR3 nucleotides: TGTGCCTGGAACCGACGATATTCCGGGACAGGGTCTTACTCTGGAAACACCATATATTTT. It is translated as CAWNRRYSGTGSYSGNTIYF.

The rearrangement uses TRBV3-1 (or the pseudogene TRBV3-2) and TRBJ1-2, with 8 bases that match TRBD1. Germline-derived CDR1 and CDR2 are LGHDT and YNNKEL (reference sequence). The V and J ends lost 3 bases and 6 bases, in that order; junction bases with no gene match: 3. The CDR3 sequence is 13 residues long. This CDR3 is CASSHSGGDGYTF. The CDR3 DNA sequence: TGTGCCAGCAGCCACTCAGGGGGCGATGGCTACACCTTC.

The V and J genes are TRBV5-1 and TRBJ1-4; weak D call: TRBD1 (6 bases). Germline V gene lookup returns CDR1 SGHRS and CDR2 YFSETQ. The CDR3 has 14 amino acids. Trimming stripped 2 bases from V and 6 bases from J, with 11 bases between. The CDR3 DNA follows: TGCGCCAGCAGCTTCCAGGGGAGGGATGAAAAACTGTTTTTT. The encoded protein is CASSFQGRDEKLFF.

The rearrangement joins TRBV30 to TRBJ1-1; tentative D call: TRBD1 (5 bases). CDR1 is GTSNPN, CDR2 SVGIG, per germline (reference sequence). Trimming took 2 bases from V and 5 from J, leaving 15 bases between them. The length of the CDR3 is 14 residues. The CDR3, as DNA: TGTGCCTGGAGTCGAGTACAGGCGGGTACTGAAGCTTTCTTT. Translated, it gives CAWSRVQAGTEAFF.